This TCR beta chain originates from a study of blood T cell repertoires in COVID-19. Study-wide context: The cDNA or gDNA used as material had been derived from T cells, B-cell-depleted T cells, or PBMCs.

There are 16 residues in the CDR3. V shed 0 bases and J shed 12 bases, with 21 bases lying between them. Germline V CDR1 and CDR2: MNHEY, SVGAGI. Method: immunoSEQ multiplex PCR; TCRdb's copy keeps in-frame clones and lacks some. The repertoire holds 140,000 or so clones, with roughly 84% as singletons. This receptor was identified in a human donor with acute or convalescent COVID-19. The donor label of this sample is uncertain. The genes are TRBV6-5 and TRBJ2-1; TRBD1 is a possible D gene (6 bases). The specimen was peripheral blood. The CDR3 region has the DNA TGTGCCAGCAGTTACTCGGGGGCGGGTGTTGTGTCCTCGCAGTTCTTC. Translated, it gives CASSYSGAGVVSSQFF.